This TCR beta chain originates from a study of shared clonotypes between healthy human individuals. As for the study in general: Donors were a couple of women and a few men aged 18 to 49.

Study results and caveats: Rarefaction revealed incomplete sorted-subset sequencing despite large depth.

This CDR3 has 14 residues. Germline-derived CDR1 and CDR2 are LNHDA and SQIVND (reference sequence). The V and J ends lost 0 bases and 3 bases respectively, with 8 bases between them. Naive CD8 cells lacked CD45RO and underwent positive selection for CCR7, leaving out terminally differentiated effector memory CD45RA+ cells. Data came from immunoSEQ multiplex PCR; TCRdb stores just in-frame clones and leaves some out. In the table there are millions of clones, about 92% of which are singletons. This clone was seen just once. Its target is not known. The sequencing sample was made of naive CD8+ T cells from PBMCs. The chain links TRBV19 to TRBJ1-1; D is unresolved. The receptor was isolated from a man between 18 and 35 years old in good health. Some clones in this sample may be carry-over from other donors' samples. The CDR3: CASSIDLEYTEAFF. CDR3 nucleotides: TGTGCCAGTAGTATAGATCTAGAATACACTGAAGCTTTCTTT.